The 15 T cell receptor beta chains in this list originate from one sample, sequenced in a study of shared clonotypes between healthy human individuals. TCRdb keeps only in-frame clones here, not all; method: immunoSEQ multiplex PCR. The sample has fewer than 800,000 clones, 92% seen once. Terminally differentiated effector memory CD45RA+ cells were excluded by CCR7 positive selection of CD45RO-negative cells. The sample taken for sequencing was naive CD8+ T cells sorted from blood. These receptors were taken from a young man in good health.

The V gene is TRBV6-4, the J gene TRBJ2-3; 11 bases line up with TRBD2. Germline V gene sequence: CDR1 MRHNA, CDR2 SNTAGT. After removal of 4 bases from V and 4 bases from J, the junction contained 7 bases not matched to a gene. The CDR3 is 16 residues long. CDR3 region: CASSVSLAGGSDTQYF. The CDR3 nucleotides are TGTGCCAGCAGTGTCTCCCTAGCGGGAGGCTCAGATACGCAGTATTTT.

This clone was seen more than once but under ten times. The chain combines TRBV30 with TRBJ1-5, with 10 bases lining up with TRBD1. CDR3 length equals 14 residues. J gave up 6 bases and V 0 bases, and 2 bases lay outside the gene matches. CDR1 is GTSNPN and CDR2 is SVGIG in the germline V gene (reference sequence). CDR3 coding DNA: TGTGCCTGGAGTGTTGGACAGGGGGGTCAGCCCCAGCATTTT. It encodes CAWSVGQGGQPQHF.

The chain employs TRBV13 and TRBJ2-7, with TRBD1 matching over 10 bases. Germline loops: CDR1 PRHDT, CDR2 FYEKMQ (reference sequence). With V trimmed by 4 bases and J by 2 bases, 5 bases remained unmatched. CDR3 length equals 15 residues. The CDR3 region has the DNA TGTGCCAGCAGCTCCCTCGGACAGGGGGCCTACGAGCAGTACTTC. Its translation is CASSSLGQGAYEQYF.

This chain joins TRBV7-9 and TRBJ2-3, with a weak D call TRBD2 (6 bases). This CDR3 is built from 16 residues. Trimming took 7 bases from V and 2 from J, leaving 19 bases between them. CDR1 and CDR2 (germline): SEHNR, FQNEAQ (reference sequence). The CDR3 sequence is CASTISPLDYTDTQYF. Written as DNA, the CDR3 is TGTGCCAGCACCATTAGTCCCCTGGACTACACAGATACGCAGTATTTT.

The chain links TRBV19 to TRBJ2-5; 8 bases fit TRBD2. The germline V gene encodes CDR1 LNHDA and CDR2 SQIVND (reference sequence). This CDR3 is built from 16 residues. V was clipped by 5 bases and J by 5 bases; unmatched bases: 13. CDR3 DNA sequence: TGTGCCAGTAGTGTATACCCATCGGGACTAGTTGAGACCCAGTACTTC. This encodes CASSVYPSGLVETQYF.

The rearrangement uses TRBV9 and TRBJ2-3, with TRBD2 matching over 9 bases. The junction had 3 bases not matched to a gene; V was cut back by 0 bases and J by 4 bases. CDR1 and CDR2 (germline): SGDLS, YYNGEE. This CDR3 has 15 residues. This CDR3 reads CASSVEGLAADTQYF. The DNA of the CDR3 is TGTGCCAGCAGCGTAGAGGGACTAGCTGCAGATACGCAGTATTTT.

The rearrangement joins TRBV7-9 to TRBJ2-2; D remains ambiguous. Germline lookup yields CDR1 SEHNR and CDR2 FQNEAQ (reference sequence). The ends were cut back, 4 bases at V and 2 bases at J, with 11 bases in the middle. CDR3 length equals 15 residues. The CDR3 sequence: CASSSTDGNTGELFF. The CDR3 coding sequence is TGTGCCAGCAGCTCGACGGACGGAAACACCGGGGAGCTGTTTTTT.

This CDR3 is CASSFETQYF. In DNA form, the CDR3 reads TGTGCCAGCAGCTTTGAGACCCAGTACTTC. The chain carries TRBV28 and TRBJ2-5; D is unresolved. CDR1 and CDR2 (germline): MDHEN, SYDVKM. V lost 6 bases and J lost 5, with 4 bases in between. The CDR3 has 10 amino acids.

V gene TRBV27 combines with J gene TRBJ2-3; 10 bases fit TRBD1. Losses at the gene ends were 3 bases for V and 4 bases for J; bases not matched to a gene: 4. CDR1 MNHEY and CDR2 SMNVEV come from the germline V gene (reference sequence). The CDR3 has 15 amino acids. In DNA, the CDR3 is TGTGCCAGCAGTTTTTTAGGACAGGGGGCAGATACGCAGTATTTT. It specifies CASSFLGQGADTQYF.

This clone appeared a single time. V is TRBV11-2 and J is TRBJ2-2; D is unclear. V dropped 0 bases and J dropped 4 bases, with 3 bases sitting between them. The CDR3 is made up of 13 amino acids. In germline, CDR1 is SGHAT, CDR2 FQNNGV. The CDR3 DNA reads TGTGCCAGCAGCTTAGAGGCCACCGGGGAGCTGTTTTTT. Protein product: CASSLEATGELFF.

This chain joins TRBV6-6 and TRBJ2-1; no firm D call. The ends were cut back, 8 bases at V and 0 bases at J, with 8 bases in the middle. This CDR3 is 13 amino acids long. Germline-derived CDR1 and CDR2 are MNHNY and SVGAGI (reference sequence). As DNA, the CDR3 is TGTGCCAGCTCGCGAGTCTCCTACAATGAGCAGTTCTTC. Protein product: CASSRVSYNEQFF.

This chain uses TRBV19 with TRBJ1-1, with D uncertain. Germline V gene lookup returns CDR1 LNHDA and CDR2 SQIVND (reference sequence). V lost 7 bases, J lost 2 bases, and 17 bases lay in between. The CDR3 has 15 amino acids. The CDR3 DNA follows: TGTGCCAGTAAGGCGGTGGCCGGGGTTAACACTGAAGCTTTCTTT. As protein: CASKAVAGVNTEAFF. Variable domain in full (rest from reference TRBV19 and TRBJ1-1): DGGITQSPKYLFRKEGQNVTLSCEQNLNHDAMYWYRQDPGQGLRLIYYSQIVNDFQKGDIAEGYSVSREKKESFPLTVTSAQKNPTAFYLCASKAVAGVNTEAFFGQGTRLTVV.

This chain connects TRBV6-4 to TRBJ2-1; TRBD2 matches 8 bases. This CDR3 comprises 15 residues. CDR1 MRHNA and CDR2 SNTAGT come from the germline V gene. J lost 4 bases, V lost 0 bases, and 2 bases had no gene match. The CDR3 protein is CASSDSREGYNEQFF. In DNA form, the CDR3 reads TGTGCCAGCAGTGACTCACGGGAGGGTTACAATGAGCAGTTCTTC.

The CDR3 protein is CASSDLRGKNIQYF. Here the CDR3 DNA reads TGTGCCAGCAGTGACCTAAGAGGCAAAAACATTCAGTACTTC. This chain uses TRBV2 with TRBJ2-4; D is unclear. The CDR3 covers 14 residues. The ends were cut back, 3 bases at V and 3 bases at J, with 9 bases in the middle. CDR1 SNHLY and CDR2 FYNNEI come from the germline V gene.

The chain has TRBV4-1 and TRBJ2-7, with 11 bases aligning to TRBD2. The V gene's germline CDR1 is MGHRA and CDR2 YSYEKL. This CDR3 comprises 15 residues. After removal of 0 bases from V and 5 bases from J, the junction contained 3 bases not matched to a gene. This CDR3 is CASSQELAGVNEQYF. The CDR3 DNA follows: TGCGCCAGCAGCCAAGAACTAGCGGGAGTTAACGAGCAGTACTTC.